The 24 T cell receptor beta chains below were found in one sample sequenced in a study of radiation and T cells in renal cell carcinoma (TCRdb year 2020). Library preparation employed the immunoSEQ multiplex PCR assay. TCRdb holds this immuneACCESS table with in-frame rearrangements only. Some clones are missing; in checked studies, unresolved V genes explain under half, and the rest has no known cause. The sample table holds approximately 100,000 clones, of which 80% to 90% were seen once. Roughly 8% of the sample is in the top ten clones. The time point label of this sample denotes: baseline pretreatment blood. According to the study, the label for this sample's treatment or condition signals: 15 Gy SBRT to primary tumor, nephrectomy 4 weeks later. Here the sequenced sample was blood, taken from a patient whose treatment included radiotherapy and nephrectomy. The receptors were gathered from a man aged 45-65 years with renal cell carcinoma.

The rearrangement uses TRBV6-6 and TRBJ2-1; unclear D gene. The CDR3 loop spans 13 amino acids. CDR1 and CDR2 (germline): MNHNY, SVGAGI (reference sequence). Trimming cost V 6 bases and J 10 bases, with 16 bases left between them. The CDR3 nucleotides are TGTGCCAGCAGCGCCACGATGGGGAACGAGCAGTTCTTC. As protein: CASSATMGNEQFF.

CDR3 DNA: TGTGCCAGCAGTTTGGGCAACACTAACTATGGCTACACCTTC. It is translated as CASSLGNTNYGYTF. This sequence joins TRBV28 and TRBJ1-2; D remains ambiguous. Germline V gives CDR1 MDHEN, CDR2 SYDVKM. Deletions cut 3 bases from V and 0 bases from J, with 8 bases between. CDR3 length: 14 amino acids.

The V call is TRBV28, the J call TRBJ2-7; TRBD1 might be the D (5 bases). The CDR3 extends over 14 amino acids. The V gene's germline CDR1 is MDHEN and CDR2 SYDVKM. V was clipped by 3 bases and J by 4 bases, with 13 bases between them. The CDR3, as DNA: TGTGCCAGCAGTTTCGGACACGTCATTTACGAGCAGTACTTC. Translated: CASSFGHVIYEQYF. Based on the CDR3 plus reference TRBV28 and TRBJ2-7, the full variable domain is DVKVTQSSRYLVKRTGEKVFLECVQDMDHENMFWYRQDPGLGLRLIYFSYDVKMKEKGDIPEGYSVSREKKERFSLILESASTNQTSMYLCASSFGHVIYEQYFGPGTRLTVT.

The rearrangement joins TRBV25-1 to TRBJ1-1; D possibly corresponds to TRBD1 (5 bases). This CDR3 has 16 residues. Trimming removed 1 base from V and 0 bases from J, with 12 bases in between. Germline V gene sequence: CDR1 MGHDK, CDR2 SYGVNS. This chain's CDR3 is CASSESGVYLNTEAFF. The CDR3 DNA sequence: TGTGCCAGCAGTGAATCGGGGGTGTACCTGAACACTGAAGCTTTCTTT.

The chain recombines TRBV7-8 with TRBJ1-6, with 8 bases that match TRBD1. The junction had 7 bases not matched to a gene; V was cut back by 8 bases and J by 7 bases. CDR1 SGHVS and CDR2 FQNEAQ come from the germline V gene. The CDR3 loop spans 14 amino acids. The CDR3 region is CASLRTGWNSPLHF. DNA for the CDR3: TGTGCCAGCCTGCGGACAGGGTGGAATTCACCCCTCCACTTT.

The rearrangement joins TRBV5-4 to TRBJ1-6, with TRBD1 matching 11 bases. V dropped 2 bases and J dropped 7; count of bases not matched to a gene: 2. The CDR3 covers 15 residues. Germline V gene data show CDR1 as SGHNT and CDR2 as YYREEE (reference sequence). This CDR3 reads CASSLRDRGNSPLHF. CDR3 bases: TGTGCCAGCAGCTTACGGGACAGGGGGAATTCACCCCTCCACTTT.

The chain employs TRBV30 and TRBJ2-2; TRBD1 might be the D (6 bases). The V end was cut by 4 bases, the J end by 1 base, with 10 bases between. The germline V gene encodes CDR1 GTSNPN and CDR2 SVGIG (reference sequence). The CDR3 is 14 residues long. This CDR3 is CAWKTGLNTGELFF. Written as DNA, the CDR3 is TGTGCCTGGAAGACAGGCCTGAACACCGGGGAGCTGTTTTTT. The full variable domain, with the rest looked up from reference TRBV30 and TRBJ2-2, is SQTIHQWPATLVQPVGSPLSLECTVEGTSNPNLYWYRQAAGRGLQLLFYSVGIGQISSEVPQNLSASRPQDRQFILSSKKLLLSDSGFYLCAWKTGLNTGELFFGEGSRLTVL.

The J gene is TRBJ2-7, the V gene TRBV30; no clear D gene. Trimming shortened V by 0 bases and J by 1 base, and 7 bases separated the two germline ends. The CDR3 spans 13 residues. Germline CDR1 and CDR2: GTSNPN and SVGIG (reference sequence). CDR3: CAWSVQPSYEQYF. The CDR3 DNA reads as TGTGCCTGGAGTGTACAGCCGTCCTACGAGCAGTACTTC.

The J gene is TRBJ2-1, the V gene TRBV5-1; the D gene is possibly TRBD1 (5 bases). CDR3 length: 15 amino acids. Trimming took off 7 bases at V and 4 bases at J, with 18 bases between the two ends. Germline V CDR1 and CDR2: SGHRS, YFSETQ. CDR3 DNA: TGCGCCAGCCATCGCGACAGTCACATTTACAATGAGCAGTTCTTC. This sequence encodes CASHRDSHIYNEQFF. The full variable domain, rest sourced from reference TRBV5-1 and TRBJ2-1, is KAGVTQTPRYLIKTRGQQVTLSCSPISGHRSVSWYQQTPGQGLQFLFEYFSETQRNKGNFPGRFSGRQFSNSRSEMNVSTLELGDSALYLCASHRDSHIYNEQFFGPGTRLTVL.

The chain employs TRBV28 and TRBJ2-7; 9 nucleotides agree with TRBD2. The ends lost 7 bases at V and 5 bases at J; junction bases unmatched: 9. In germline, CDR1 is MDHEN, CDR2 SYDVKM. This CDR3 region has 14 residues. This CDR3 reads CASTQASGIHEQYF. The CDR3 region has the DNA TGTGCCAGCACCCAGGCTAGCGGGATCCACGAGCAGTACTTC.

The chain couples TRBV7-9 to TRBJ2-1, with 8 bases that match TRBD1. V lost 4 bases to trimming and J lost 2 bases; unmatched junction nucleotides: 4. The CDR3 extends over 15 amino acids. Looked up from germline, CDR1 is SEHNR and CDR2 is FQNEAQ (reference sequence). This CDR3 is CASSSGTGPYNEQFF. DNA of the CDR3: TGTGCCAGCAGCTCGGGGACAGGCCCCTACAATGAGCAGTTCTTC.

The chain uses TRBV19 and TRBJ1-1; D gene uncertain. Germline V CDR1 and CDR2: LNHDA, SQIVND (reference sequence). V lost 3 bases to trimming and J lost 7 bases, with 12 bases between them. This CDR3 is 13 amino acids long. The CDR3 DNA follows: TGTGCCAGTAGTATGGTGGCCGCGGGTGAAGCTTTCTTT. Protein sequence: CASSMVAAGEAFF.

The V and J genes are TRBV5-1 and TRBJ1-3; 9 bases line up with TRBD1. The CDR3 totals 15 residues. Trimming removed 4 bases from V and 4 bases from J; junction bases left unmatched: 6. Germline CDR1 and CDR2: SGHRS and YFSETQ. As DNA, the CDR3 is TGCGCCAGCAGCCTACAGGGGGCGCACGGAAACACCATATATTTT. Protein sequence: CASSLQGAHGNTIYF.

The chain recombines TRBV10-3 with TRBJ2-7; D not certain. The V end was cut by 1 base, the J end by 0 bases, with 7 bases between. The CDR3 is 14 amino acids. Per germline, CDR1 ENHRY and CDR2 SYGVKD. The CDR3 nucleotides are TGTGCCATCAGTGAGTACGCTAGCTCCTACGAGCAGTACTTC. Amino acid sequence: CAISEYASSYEQYF.

The rearrangement links TRBV5-1 to TRBJ1-4, with 10 bases matching TRBD1. Per the germline V gene, CDR1 is SGHRS and CDR2 is YFSETQ. V lost 4 bases and J lost 5; bases outside the gene matches: 2. CDR3 length: 14 amino acids. The CDR3 reads CASSVTGGNEKLFF. The CDR3 nucleotides read TGCGCCAGCAGCGTGACAGGGGGCAATGAAAAACTGTTTTTT. Full variable domain (remainder filled in from reference TRBV5-1 and TRBJ1-4): KAGVTQTPRYLIKTRGQQVTLSCSPISGHRSVSWYQQTPGQGLQFLFEYFSETQRNKGNFPGRFSGRQFSNSRSEMNVSTLELGDSALYLCASSVTGGNEKLFFGSGTQLSVL.

V gene TRBV27 combines with J gene TRBJ2-3, with 8 bases that match TRBD1. The CDR3 runs 14 residues. Trimming at V came to 6 bases and at J to 3 bases, leaving 5 bases not matched to a gene. Per the germline V gene, CDR1 is MNHEY and CDR2 is SMNVEV (reference sequence). CDR3 coding DNA: TGTGCCAGCAGCCCGGACAGGGTGACAGATACGCAGTATTTT. It is translated as CASSPDRVTDTQYF.

In nucleotides, the CDR3 is TGTGCCAGTAGTACCGAGACAGGGTCCAATCAGCCCCAGCATTTT. Its protein is CASSTETGSNQPQHF. V gene TRBV19 combines with J gene TRBJ1-5; 7 positions agree with TRBD1. With 4 bases clipped from V and 3 bases from J, the junction kept 6 bases outside the gene matches. This CDR3 region has 15 residues. Germline V CDR1 and CDR2: LNHDA, SQIVND (reference sequence).

The chain carries TRBV4-1 and TRBJ1-4, with 8 bases that match TRBD1. J was trimmed by 0 bases and V by 0 bases; bases with no gene match: 9. Germline V gene data show CDR1 as MGHRA and CDR2 as YSYEKL. The CDR3 has 19 amino acids. The CDR3 here is CASSQDPDRAISTNEKLFF. Here the CDR3 DNA reads TGCGCCAGCAGCCAAGATCCGGACAGGGCGATTTCAACTAATGAAAAACTGTTTTTT.

There are many counts of this clone. The genes are TRBV6-1 and TRBJ1-3; D remains unclear. The CDR3 is 14 amino acids. CDR1 is MNHNS, CDR2 SASEGT, per germline. V lost 5 bases, J lost 7 bases, and 15 bases lay in between. CDR3 in amino acids: CASSLIGLGNTIYF. CDR3 DNA sequence: TGTGCCAGCAGTCTTATTGGTTTAGGGAACACCATATATTTT.

CDR3 coding DNA: TGCGCCAGCAGCCCCGGACAGGGGGAAGGCTATGGCTACACCTTC. It is translated as CASSPGQGEGYGYTF. The rearrangement links TRBV4-1 to TRBJ1-2; 10 bases map to TRBD1. CDR1 MGHRA and CDR2 YSYEKL come from the germline V gene. The V segment lost 4 bases and the J segment 4 bases; nucleotides outside the gene matches: 6. The CDR3 extends over 15 amino acids.

The chain employs TRBV7-9 and TRBJ2-3; no clear D. From germline, CDR1 is SEHNR and CDR2 FQNEAQ (reference sequence). Trimming took 7 bases from V and 3 from J, leaving 11 bases between them. This CDR3 contains 13 residues. CDR3 region: CASTRTDTDTQYF. Written as DNA, the CDR3 is TGTGCCAGCACACGCACTGATACAGATACGCAGTATTTT.

About this clone: A read error may produce the germline difference seen at one junction end. The V gene is TRBV7-7, the J gene TRBJ1-5; TRBD1 aligns across 7 bases. The CDR3 totals 19 residues. Per the germline V gene, CDR1 is SSHAT and CDR2 is FNYEAQ (reference sequence). CDR3: CASSSTMDTGAMDNQPQHF. CDR3 coding DNA: TGTGCTAGCAGCTCGACAATGGACACAGGGGCGATGGACAATCAGCCCCAGCATTTT.

This sequence joins TRBV4-2 and TRBJ1-3; no firm D call. The CDR3 extends over 15 amino acids. V was pared by 0 bases and J by 4 bases, with 10 bases between. Germline V lookup: CDR1 LGHNA, CDR2 YNFKEQ. The CDR3 nucleotides read TGTGCCAGCAGCCAAGACCGATTCGGGGGAAACACCATATATTTT. This gives the protein CASSQDRFGGNTIYF.

The chain is built from TRBV4-2 and TRBJ2-3; 11 nucleotides line up with TRBD2. From germline, CDR1 is LGHNA and CDR2 YNFKEQ. J gave up 4 bases and V 0 bases, and 6 bases lay outside the gene matches. The CDR3 length is 17 residues. The CDR3, as DNA: TGTGCCAGCAGCCAAGACGTAGCGGGGGGGCCCCCAGATACGCAGTATTTT. This translates into CASSQDVAGGPPDTQYF.